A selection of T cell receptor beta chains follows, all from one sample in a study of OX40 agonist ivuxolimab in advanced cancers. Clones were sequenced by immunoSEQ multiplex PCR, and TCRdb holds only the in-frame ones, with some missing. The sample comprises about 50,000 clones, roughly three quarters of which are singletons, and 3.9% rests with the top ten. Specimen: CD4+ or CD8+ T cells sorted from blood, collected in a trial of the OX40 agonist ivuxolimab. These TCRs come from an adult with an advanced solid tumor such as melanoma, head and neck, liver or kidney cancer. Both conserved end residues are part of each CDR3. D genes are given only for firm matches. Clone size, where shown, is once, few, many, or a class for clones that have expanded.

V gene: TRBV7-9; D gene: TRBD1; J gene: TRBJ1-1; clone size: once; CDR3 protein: CASSLGTGNEAFF; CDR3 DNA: TGTGCCAGCAGCCTTGGGACAGGGAATGAAGCTTTCTTT
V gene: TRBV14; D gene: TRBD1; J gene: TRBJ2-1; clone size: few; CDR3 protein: CASSSWDRDRGEQFF; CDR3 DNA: TGTGCCAGCAGCTCTTGGGACAGGGATCGAGGTGAGCAGTTCTTC
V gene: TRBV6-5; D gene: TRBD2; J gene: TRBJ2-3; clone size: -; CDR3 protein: CASSSSGRATDTQYF; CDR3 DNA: TGTGCCAGCAGTTCAAGCGGGAGGGCGACAGATACGCAGTATTTT
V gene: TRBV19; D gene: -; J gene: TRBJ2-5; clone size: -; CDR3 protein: CASSMSGSATQETQYF; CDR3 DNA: TGTGCCAGTAGTATGAGCGGTAGCGCGACTCAAGAGACCCAGTACTTC
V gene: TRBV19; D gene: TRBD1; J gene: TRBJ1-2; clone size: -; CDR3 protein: CASSTRTGGNYGYTF; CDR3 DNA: TGTGCCAGTAGTACCCGGACAGGGGGGAACTATGGCTACACCTTC
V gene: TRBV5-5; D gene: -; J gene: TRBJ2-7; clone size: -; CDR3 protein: CASSLTGTYEQYF; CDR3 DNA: TGTGCCAGCAGCTTGACAGGAACCTACGAGCAGTACTTC
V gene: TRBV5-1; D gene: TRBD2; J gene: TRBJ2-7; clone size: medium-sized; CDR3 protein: CASTQQGELAGEQYF; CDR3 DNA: TGCGCCAGCACCCAGCAAGGGGAACTAGCGGGCGAGCAGTACTTC
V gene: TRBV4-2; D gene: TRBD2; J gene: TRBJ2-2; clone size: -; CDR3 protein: CASSQFNSHSGRNTGELFF; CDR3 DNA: TGTGCCAGCAGCCAATTTAATAGTCACAGCGGGAGGAACACCGGGGAGCTGTTTTTT
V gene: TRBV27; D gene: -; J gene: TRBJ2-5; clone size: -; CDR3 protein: CASSLEGNRAWETQYF; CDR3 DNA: TGTGCCAGCAGTTTAGAAGGCAACAGGGCATGGGAGACCCAGTACTTC
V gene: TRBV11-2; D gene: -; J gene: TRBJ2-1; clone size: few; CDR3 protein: CASSLGTASYNEQFF; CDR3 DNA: TGTGCCAGCAGCCTCGGGACGGCGTCCTACAATGAGCAGTTCTTC
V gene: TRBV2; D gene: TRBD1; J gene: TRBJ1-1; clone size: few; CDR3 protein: CASKWQGATRNTEAFF; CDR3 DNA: TGTGCCAGCAAGTGGCAGGGGGCGACTAGGAACACTGAAGCTTTCTTT
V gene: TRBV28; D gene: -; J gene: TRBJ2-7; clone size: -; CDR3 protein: CASSLPRSGGYEQYF; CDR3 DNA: TGTGCCAGCAGTCTCCCGCGAAGTGGGGGCTACGAGCAGTACTTC
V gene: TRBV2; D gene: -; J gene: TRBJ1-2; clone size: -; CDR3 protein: CASSIELYGYTF; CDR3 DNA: TGTGCCAGCAGCATAGAGTTGTATGGCTACACCTTC
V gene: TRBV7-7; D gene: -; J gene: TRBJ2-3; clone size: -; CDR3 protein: CASSQGPGGVDTQYF; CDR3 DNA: TGTGCCAGCAGCCAGGGACCGGGTGGTGTGGATACGCAGTATTTT
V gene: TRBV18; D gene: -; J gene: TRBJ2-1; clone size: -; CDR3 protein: CASSPVKQVGNEQFF; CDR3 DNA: TGTGCCAGCTCACCCGTTAAACAGGTTGGCAATGAGCAGTTCTTC
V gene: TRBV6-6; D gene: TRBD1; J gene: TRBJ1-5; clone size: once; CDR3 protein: CASSGIGGHQPQHF; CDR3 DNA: TGTGCCAGCAGTGGGATAGGGGGCCATCAGCCCCAGCATTTT
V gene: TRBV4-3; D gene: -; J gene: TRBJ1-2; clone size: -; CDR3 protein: CASSQVGAREGYGYTF; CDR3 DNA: TGCGCCAGCAGCCAAGTTGGGGCCCGGGAAGGATATGGCTACACCTTC
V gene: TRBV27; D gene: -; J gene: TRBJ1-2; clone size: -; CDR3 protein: CASSLFSIAGRGTGDYGYAF; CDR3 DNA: TGTGCCAGCAGTTTATTCTCCATCGCCGGGAGGGGAACGGGCGACTATGGCTACGCCTTC
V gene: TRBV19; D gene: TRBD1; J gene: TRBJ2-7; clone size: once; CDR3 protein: CASSPWTGSREQYF; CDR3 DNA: TGTGCCAGTAGTCCCTGGACAGGGTCCCGCGAGCAGTACTTC
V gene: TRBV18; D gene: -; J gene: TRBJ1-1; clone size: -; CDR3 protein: CASSPQDGTEAFF; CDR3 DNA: TGTGCCAGCTCACCACAGGACGGGACTGAAGCTTTCTTT
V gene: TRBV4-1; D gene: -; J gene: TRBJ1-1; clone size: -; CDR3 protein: CASSRQTLEDTEAFF; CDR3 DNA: TGCGCCAGCAGCCGCCAAACCCTAGAGGACACTGAAGCTTTCTTT
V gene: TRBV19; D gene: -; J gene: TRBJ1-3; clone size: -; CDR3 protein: CASSIGRAYSGNTIYF; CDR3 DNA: TGTGCCAGTAGTATCGGCAGGGCGTATTCTGGAAACACCATATATTTT
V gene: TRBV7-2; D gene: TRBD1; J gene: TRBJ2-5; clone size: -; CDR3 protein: CASSRDSPETQYF; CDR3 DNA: TGTGCCAGCAGCCGGGACAGCCCAGAGACCCAGTACTTC
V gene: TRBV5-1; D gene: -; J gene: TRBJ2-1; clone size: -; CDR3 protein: CASSYSARRNEQFF; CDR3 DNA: TGCGCCAGCAGCTATTCGGCCCGAAGGAATGAGCAGTTCTTC
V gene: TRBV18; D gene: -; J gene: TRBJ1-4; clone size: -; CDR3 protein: CASSRRDEEKLFF; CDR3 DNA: TGTGCCAGCTCACGCCGGGACGAAGAAAAACTGTTTTTT
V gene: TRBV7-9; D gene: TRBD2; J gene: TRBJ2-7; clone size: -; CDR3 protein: CASSLGTSGSDEQYF; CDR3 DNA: TGTGCCAGCAGCCTCGGGACTAGCGGGAGTGACGAGCAGTACTTC
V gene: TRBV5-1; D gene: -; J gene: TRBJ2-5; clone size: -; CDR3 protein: CASSFGGETQYF; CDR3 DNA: TGCGCCAGCAGTTTCGGGGGAGAGACCCAGTACTTC
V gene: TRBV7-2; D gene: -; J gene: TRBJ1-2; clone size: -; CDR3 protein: CASSQGTANYGYTF; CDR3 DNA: TGTGCCAGCAGTCAGGGGACCGCTAACTATGGCTACACCTTC
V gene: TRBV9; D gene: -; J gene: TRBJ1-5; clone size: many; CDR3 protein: CASSPQLNQPQHF; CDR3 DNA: TGTGCCAGCAGCCCGCAGCTCAATCAGCCCCAGCATTTT
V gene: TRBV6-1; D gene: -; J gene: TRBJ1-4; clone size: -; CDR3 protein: CASKTGTFNEKLFF; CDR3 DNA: TGTGCCAGCAAGACCGGGACCTTCAATGAAAAACTGTTTTTT
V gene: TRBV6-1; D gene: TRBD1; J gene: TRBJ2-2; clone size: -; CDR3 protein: CASGMGQVNTGELFF; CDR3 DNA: TGTGCCAGCGGGATGGGACAGGTTAACACCGGGGAGCTGTTTTTT
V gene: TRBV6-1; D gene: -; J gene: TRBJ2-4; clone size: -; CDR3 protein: CASSLSLDIQYF; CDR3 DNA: TGTGCCAGCAGCCTATCGTTGGACATTCAGTACTTC
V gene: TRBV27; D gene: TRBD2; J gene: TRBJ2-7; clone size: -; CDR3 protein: CASSLKAGLSYEQYF; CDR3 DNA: TGTGCCAGCAGTTTAAAAGCGGGGCTTTCCTACGAGCAGTACTTC
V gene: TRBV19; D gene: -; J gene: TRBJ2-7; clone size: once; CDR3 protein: CASSMMDSLPYEQYF; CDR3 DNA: TGTGCCAGTAGTATGATGGACTCACTGCCCTACGAGCAGTACTTC
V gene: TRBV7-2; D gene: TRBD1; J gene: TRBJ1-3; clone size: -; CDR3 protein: CASQTGVGSGNTIYF; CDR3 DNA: TGTGCCAGTCAGACAGGGGTTGGCTCTGGAAACACCATATATTTT
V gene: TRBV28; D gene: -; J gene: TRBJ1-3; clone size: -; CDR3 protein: CASSSVDRRSGNTIYF; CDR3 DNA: TGTGCCAGCAGTTCAGTTGACAGACGCTCTGGAAACACCATATATTTT
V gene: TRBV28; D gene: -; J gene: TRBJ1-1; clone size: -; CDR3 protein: CASSFTGSRTEAFF; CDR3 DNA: TGTGCCAGCAGTTTTACAGGGTCAAGAACTGAAGCTTTCTTT
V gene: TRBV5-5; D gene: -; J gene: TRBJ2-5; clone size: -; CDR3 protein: CASSRGLAEETQYF; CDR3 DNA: TGTGCCAGCAGCCGAGGGCTAGCAGAAGAGACCCAGTACTTC
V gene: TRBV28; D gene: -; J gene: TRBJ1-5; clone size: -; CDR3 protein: CASSGADGNQPQHF; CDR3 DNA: TGTGCCAGTTCAGGGGCGGATGGCAATCAGCCCCAGCATTTT
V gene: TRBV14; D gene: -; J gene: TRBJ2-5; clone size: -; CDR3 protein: CASSQVMGPQETQYF; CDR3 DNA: TGTGCCAGCAGCCAAGTAATGGGACCCCAAGAGACCCAGTACTTC
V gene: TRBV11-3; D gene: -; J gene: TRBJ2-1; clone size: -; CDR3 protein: CASSPTGSNEQFF; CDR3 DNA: TGTGCCAGCAGCCCCACAGGGAGCAATGAGCAGTTCTTC
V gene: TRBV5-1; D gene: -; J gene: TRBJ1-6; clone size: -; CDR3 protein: CASRDVTYNSPLHF; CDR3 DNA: TGCGCCAGCAGGGACGTAACCTATAATTCACCCCTCCACTTT
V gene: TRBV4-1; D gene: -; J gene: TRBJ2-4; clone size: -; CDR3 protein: CASSQDVNSPGNLAKNIQYF; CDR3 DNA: TGCGCCAGCAGCCAAGATGTTAATAGCCCAGGGAACCTAGCCAAAAACATTCAGTACTTC
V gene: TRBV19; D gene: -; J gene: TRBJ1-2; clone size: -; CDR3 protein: CASTGESYGYTF; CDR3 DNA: TGTGCCAGTACAGGGGAGAGCTATGGCTACACCTTC
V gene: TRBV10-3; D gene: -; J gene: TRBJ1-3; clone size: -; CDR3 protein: CAISAGRALSGNTIYF; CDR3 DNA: TGTGCCATCAGTGCCGGCAGGGCGTTAAGTGGAAACACCATATATTTT
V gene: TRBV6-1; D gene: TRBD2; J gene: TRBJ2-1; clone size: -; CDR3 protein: CASSEARTSGSYNEQFF; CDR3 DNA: TGTGCCAGCAGTGAAGCTCGGACTAGCGGGTCCTACAATGAGCAGTTCTTC
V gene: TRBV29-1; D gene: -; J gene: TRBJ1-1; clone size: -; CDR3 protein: CSVEGIINTEAFF; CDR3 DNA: TGCAGCGTTGAAGGCATAATCAACACTGAAGCTTTCTTT
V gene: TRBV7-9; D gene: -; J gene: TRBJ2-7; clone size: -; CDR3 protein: CASSQVGASEQYF; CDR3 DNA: TGTGCCAGCAGTCAAGTCGGGGCAAGTGAGCAGTACTTC
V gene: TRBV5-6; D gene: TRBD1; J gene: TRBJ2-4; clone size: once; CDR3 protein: CASSLQGAKNIQYF; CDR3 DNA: TGTGCCAGCAGCCTACAGGGGGCCAAAAACATTCAGTACTTC
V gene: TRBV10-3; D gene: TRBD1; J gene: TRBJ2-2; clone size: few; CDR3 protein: CATRQGNTGELFF; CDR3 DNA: TGTGCCACTCGACAGGGGAACACCGGGGAGCTGTTTTTT